The subject of this entry is one TCR beta chain. Given the absence of the conserved phenylalanine or tryptophan at the CDR3 end, a read error is likely. The limits of the CDR3 on the DNA are not certain, so only TCRdb's listed CDR3 is given. The data were taken from a study of blood T cell repertoires in COVID-19. About the research overall: Researchers got acute and convalescent COVID-19 samples from the United States, Italy and Spain. From T cells, B-cell-depleted T cells, or PBMCs came the material, which was cDNA or gDNA.

Authors' methods: Amplification of reference gene primers provided the estimated nucleated cell counts. Profiled with immunoSEQ multiplex PCR; TCRdb holds only in-frame clones, not every one. The V and J calls and clone size were taken over from that table, and D and trimming were inferred from the DNA. The sample consists of roughly 260,000 clones, more than 70% of them appearing once. The length of the CDR3 is 11 amino acids, counting both ends. Germline loops: CDR1 MNHEY, CDR2 SVGEGT. The sequenced sample consisted of peripheral blood. This TCR came from a woman under 30 with acute or convalescent COVID-19. This sequence joins TRBV6-2 or TRBV6-3 and TRBJ2-7; TRBD2, the table's D call, lacks a check against the DNA. The chain's CDR3 is CASSYRLAWEL.